These 17 T cell receptor beta chains originate from one sample sequenced in a study of T-cell memory formation after mild COVID-19. TCRdb reanalysed the 5' RACE reads using MiXCR and keeps one entry per CDR3 protein. The sample contains under 250,000 distinct CDR3 sequences, roughly 10% of which appear only once. The specimen was PBMCs or a T cell subset sorted from them (not recorded which). These receptors were obtained from a man between 18 and 35 years old who had mild COVID-19 (a few samples of this study predate the infection). Cell type and time point are not known.

This clonotype was observed a handful of times. The genes are TRBV11-2 and TRBJ2-1, with D maybe TRBD2 (5 bases). The CDR3 is made up of 15 amino acids. Looked up from germline, CDR1 is SGHAT and CDR2 is FQNNGV. V dropped 5 bases and J dropped 3 bases, with 14 bases sitting between them. The CDR3 reads CASSRGSLGYNEQFF. The DNA of the CDR3 is TGTGCCAGCAGCAGAGGGAGCCTAGGCTACAATGAGCAGTTCTTC.

This clonotype was counted ten times or more. The V gene is TRBV7-9, the J gene TRBJ1-4, with D hard to call. Per germline, CDR1 SEHNR and CDR2 FQNEAQ (reference sequence). This CDR3 has 14 amino acids. Trimming removed 5 bases from V and 0 bases from J, with 7 bases in between. For the CDR3, the DNA is TGTGCCAGCAGCCCTAGATCAACTAATGAAAAACTGTTTTTT. Its translation: CASSPRSTNEKLFF.

This clonotype was seen once. The genes are TRBV7-2 and TRBJ2-5; no definite D call. Per the germline V gene, CDR1 is SGHTA and CDR2 is FQGNSA. The CDR3 contains 14 residues. Trimming removed 4 bases at V and 1 base at J, with 10 bases between. For the CDR3, the DNA is TGTGCCAGCAGCTCCGGGTCCGCCCAAGAGACCCAGTACTTC. Its protein product is CASSSGSAQETQYF.

This chain uses TRBV20-1 with TRBJ1-2; D is ambiguous. This CDR3 contains 13 residues. CDR1 DFQATT and CDR2 SNEGSKA come from the germline V gene (reference sequence). The V end was cut by 2 bases, the J end by 2 bases, with 9 bases between. This CDR3 is CSARSPENYGYTF. CDR3 nucleotide sequence: TGCAGTGCTAGAAGTCCCGAAAACTATGGCTACACCTTC.

This clonotype has more than one count but fewer than ten. The chain joins TRBV24-1 to TRBJ2-1; 8 nucleotides align to TRBD2. The junction had 4 bases not matched to a gene; V was cut back by 4 bases and J by 0 bases. The CDR3 has 16 amino acids. CDR1 is KGHDR, CDR2 SFDVKD, per germline. The CDR3 spells CATSDPGGASYNEQFF. In nucleotides, the CDR3 is TGTGCCACCAGTGACCCGGGAGGGGCCTCCTACAATGAGCAGTTCTTC.

This clonotype was detected a few times. This sequence joins TRBV7-9 and TRBJ1-1; the D is unclear. Germline loops: CDR1 SEHNR, CDR2 FQNEAQ (reference sequence). V shed 2 bases and J shed 10 bases, with 11 bases lying between them. CDR3 size: 12 residues. The CDR3 coding sequence is TGTGCCAGCAGCTTATATGGGTCAGGAGCTTTCTTT. This codes for CASSLYGSGAFF. Full variable domain (outside the CDR3, taken from reference TRBV7-9 and TRBJ1-1): DTGVSQNPRHKITKRGQNVTFRCDPISEHNRLYWYRQTLGQGPEFLTYFQNEAQLEKSRLLSDRFSAERPKGSFSTLEIQRTEQGDSAMYLCASSLYGSGAFFGQGTRLTVV.

A note on this clonotype: This sequence may be a read error, since a much larger clone differs from it by one base. Lacking the conserved final phenylalanine or tryptophan, this CDR3 likely reflects a read error. The chain couples TRBV6-2 or TRBV6-3 to TRBJ1-5, with D perhaps TRBD1 (5 bases). The CDR3 consists of 16 residues. The ends were cut back, 6 bases at V and 7 bases at J, with 22 bases in the middle. Germline-derived CDR1 and CDR2 are MNHEY and SVGEGT. This CDR3 reads CASSPPAGLVEQPQHS. CDR3 bases: TGTGCCAGCAGCCCCCCGGCAGGGCTGGTTGAGCAGCCCCAGCATTCT.

The chain uses TRBV18 and TRBJ1-2, with 7 bases aligning to TRBD1. The junction had 6 bases not matched to a gene; V was cut back by 6 bases and J by 5 bases. CDR3 size: 13 residues. CDR1 and CDR2 from the germline V gene are KGHSH and LQKENI. As DNA, the CDR3 is TGTGCCAGCTCGTCTGACAGGGTTTATGGCTACACCTTC. Encoded protein: CASSSDRVYGYTF.

J is TRBJ1-5 and V is TRBV7-2; D gene ambiguous. From germline, CDR1 is SGHTA and CDR2 FQGNSA. V gave up 1 base and J gave up 0 bases, with 13 bases separating them. The CDR3 spans 17 residues. The CDR3 DNA sequence: TGTGCCAGCAGCTTAGGTGGAGGACCTTATAGCAATCAGCCCCAGCATTTT. It translates to CASSLGGGPYSNQPQHF.

This clonotype was counted only a few times. The CDR3 nucleotides are TGTGCCAGCTCACGGACAGACCCCAACACCGGGGAGCTGTTTTTT. Translation gives CASSRTDPNTGELFF. The rearrangement uses TRBV18 and TRBJ2-2; weak D call: TRBD1 (6 bases). This CDR3 has 15 residues. Germline CDR1 and CDR2: KGHSH and LQKENI. Trimming removed 4 bases from V and 2 bases from J, with 11 bases in between.

This clonotype appeared a few times. The chain combines TRBV18 with TRBJ2-7; unclear D gene. This CDR3 has 14 amino acids. Trimming took off 1 base at V and 2 bases at J, with 9 bases between the two ends. In germline, CDR1 is KGHSH, CDR2 LQKENI. CDR3 loop: CASSPRSATYEQYF. DNA for the CDR3: TGTGCCAGCTCACCACGGTCAGCAACCTACGAGCAGTACTTC.

This clonotype has only a few counts. The chain employs TRBV27 and TRBJ1-2, with unresolved D. This CDR3 contains 13 residues. Trimming left V 6 bases short and J 5 bases short, with 13 bases between. Germline lookup yields CDR1 MNHEY and CDR2 SMNVEV (reference sequence). CDR3 loop: CASSFGQEYGYTF. As DNA, the CDR3 is TGTGCCAGCAGCTTCGGGCAAGAATATGGCTACACCTTC.

The gene calls are TRBV6-2 or TRBV6-3 and TRBJ2-6, with D unresolved. Germline V gene sequence: CDR1 MNHEY, CDR2 SVGEGT. Between the trimmed V and J ends, which lost 10 bases and 0 bases, there was a span of 10 bases. The CDR3 contains 14 residues. The CDR3 loop reads CATEKGSGANVLTF. The CDR3 nucleotides are TGTGCCACAGAAAAGGGCTCTGGGGCCAACGTCCTGACTTTC.

This chain uses TRBV28 with TRBJ1-4; maybe TRBD1 (5 bases). The CDR3 runs to 13 residues. V was cut by 6 bases and J by 5 bases, with 10 bases left in between. Germline V gene sequence: CDR1 MDHEN, CDR2 SYDVKM. The CDR3 DNA follows: TGTGCCAGCAGCGATCGACAGAATGAAAAACTGTTTTTT. Its translation is CASSDRQNEKLFF.

The chain joins TRBV6-5 to TRBJ2-5, with TRBD2 matching over 12 bases. The CDR3 contains 17 residues. With 2 bases clipped from V and 1 base from J, the junction kept 5 bases outside the gene matches. Germline V CDR1 and CDR2: MNHEY, SVGAGI. The CDR3 nucleotides read TGTGCCAGCAGTTACACCGCGGGACTAGCGGGCCAAGAGACCCAGTACTTC. It is translated as CASSYTAGLAGQETQYF.

The chain couples TRBV3-1 to TRBJ2-5; tentatively, D is TRBD1 (5 bases). This CDR3 has 15 residues. V lost 0 bases and J 6 bases, leaving 14 bases between the germline ends. Germline V lookup: CDR1 LGHDT, CDR2 YNNKEL (reference sequence). The CDR3 nucleotides read TGTGCCAGCAGCCAAGATTCGTCTAGGGGCCAGACCCAGTACTTC. Its translation is CASSQDSSRGQTQYF.

This clonotype was seen only a few times. The rearrangement joins TRBV7-8 to TRBJ1-1; the match to TRBD1 covers 11 bases. Germline-derived CDR1 and CDR2 are SGHVS and FQNEAQ. V was clipped by 6 bases and J by 4 bases; unmatched bases: 10. CDR3 length: 16 amino acids. The CDR3 bases are TGTGCCAGCAGTTCTGGACAGGGGGCGCGGGGCACTGAAGCTTTCTTT. Amino acid sequence: CASSSGQGARGTEAFF.